This entry is about one TCR beta chain. These data are taken from a study of CD8+ T cells in alopecia areata. Study background: Tofacitinib administration to treated patients was oral, at 5 to 10 mg twice daily.

Treatment specified: oral pan-JAK inhibitor, 5-10 mg twice daily. V shed 5 bases, J shed 8 bases, and the junction held 8 bases outside the gene matches. CDR1 SQVTM and CDR2 ANQGSEA come from the germline V gene. The length of the CDR3 is 12 residues. RNA was isolated and reverse transcribed to cDNA, the sequencing template. Libraries were prepared by immunoSEQ multiplex PCR; TCRdb keeps only in-frame clonotypes and omits some of them. The repertoire consists of over 100,000 clones, with around 53% occurring once and the leading ten covering more than 10%. The sample here was CD8+ T cells sorted from blood, taken at week 24, from a patient treated with tofacitinib. V usage is TRBV29-1 and J usage is TRBJ1-2; 7 positions agree with TRBD1. The receptor comes from a human donor with alopecia areata. The CDR3 DNA is TGCAGCGTTCCAGGGGGGGCGCAAGGCTACACCTTC. Its translation is CSVPGGAQGYTF. Using reference TRBV29-1 and TRBJ1-2 for the parts outside the CDR3, the full variable domain is SAVISQKPSRDICQRGTSLTIQCQVDSQVTMMFWYRQQPGQSLTLIATANQGSEATYESGFVIDKFPISRPNLTFSTLTVSNMSPEDSSIYLCSVPGGAQGYTFGSGTRLTVV.